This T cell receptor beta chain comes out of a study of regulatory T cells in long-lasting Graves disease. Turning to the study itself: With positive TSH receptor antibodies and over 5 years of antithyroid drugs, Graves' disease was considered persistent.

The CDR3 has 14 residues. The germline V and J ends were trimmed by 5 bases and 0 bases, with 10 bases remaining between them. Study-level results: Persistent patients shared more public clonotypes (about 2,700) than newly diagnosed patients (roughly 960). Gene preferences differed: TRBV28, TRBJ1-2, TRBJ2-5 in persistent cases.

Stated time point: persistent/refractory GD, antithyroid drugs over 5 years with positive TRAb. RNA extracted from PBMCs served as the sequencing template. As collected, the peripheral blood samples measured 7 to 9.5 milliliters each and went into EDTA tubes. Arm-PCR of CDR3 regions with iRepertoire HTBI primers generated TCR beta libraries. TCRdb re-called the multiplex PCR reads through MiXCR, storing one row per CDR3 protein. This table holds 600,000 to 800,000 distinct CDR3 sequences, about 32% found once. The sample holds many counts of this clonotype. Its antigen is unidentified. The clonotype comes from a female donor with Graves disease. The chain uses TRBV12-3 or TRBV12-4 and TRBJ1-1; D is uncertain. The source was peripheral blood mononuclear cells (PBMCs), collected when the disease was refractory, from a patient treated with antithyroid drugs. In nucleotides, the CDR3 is TGTGCCAGCAGTGCAAGTATCATGAACACTGAAGCTTTCTTT. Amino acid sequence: CASSASIMNTEAFF.